The clone carrying this T cell receptor beta chain has more than one count but fewer than ten. cDNA molecules, individually, were tagged with unique molecular identifiers. TCRdb reprocessed the 5' RACE reads with MiXCR, giving one entry per CDR3 protein. The profile shows some 67,000 distinct CDR3 sequences, 13% of them singletons. Germline assignment: CDR1 SGHTA and CDR2 FQGNSA. V lost 0 bases to trimming and J lost 6 bases; unmatched junction nucleotides: 7. The CDR3 is 16 residues long. This record belongs to a study of early T cells in non-severe SARS-CoV-2 infection. On the study more broadly: Chains were not paired, and sequencing was done on bulk RNA from unsorted whole blood.

The chain is built from TRBV7-2 and TRBJ2-7; TRBD1 agrees at 11 bases. Sequencing was carried out using whole blood. The receptor was derived from an adult who was a healthcare worker with PCR-confirmed SARS-CoV-2 infection or an uninfected control (not recorded which). The CDR3 region has the DNA TGTGCCAGCAGCTTAGCGGGCGGACAGGGGGCCCTCGAGCAGTACTTC. Encoded protein: CASSLAGGQGALEQYF. Complete variable domain (other parts from reference TRBV7-2 and TRBJ2-7): GAGVSQSPSNKVTEKGKDVELRCDPISGHTALYWYRQSLGQGLEFLIYFQGNSAPDKSGLPSDRFSAERTGGSVSTLTIQRTQQEDSAVYLCASSLAGGQGALEQYFGPGTRLTVT.